This T cell receptor (beta chain) was profiled in a study of T cell responses to AZD1222 COVID-19 vaccine. Data came from immunoSEQ multiplex PCR; TCRdb stores just in-frame clones and leaves some out. This table has 150,000 to 200,000 clones, approximately 91% appearing once. The germline CDR1 and CDR2 sequences are SNHLY and FYNNEI. V lost 4 bases, J lost 3 bases, and 9 bases lay in between. The CDR3 has 14 amino acids. Sequenced material: peripheral blood, taken 28 days after the second AZD1222 dose. The origin of this receptor is an adult who received the AZD1222 COVID-19 vaccine. This chain uses TRBV2 with TRBJ2-2, with no clear D. The CDR3, as DNA: TGTGCCAGCAGTGTGCTAACCGACACCGGGGAGCTGTTTTTT. Amino acids: CASSVLTDTGELFF.